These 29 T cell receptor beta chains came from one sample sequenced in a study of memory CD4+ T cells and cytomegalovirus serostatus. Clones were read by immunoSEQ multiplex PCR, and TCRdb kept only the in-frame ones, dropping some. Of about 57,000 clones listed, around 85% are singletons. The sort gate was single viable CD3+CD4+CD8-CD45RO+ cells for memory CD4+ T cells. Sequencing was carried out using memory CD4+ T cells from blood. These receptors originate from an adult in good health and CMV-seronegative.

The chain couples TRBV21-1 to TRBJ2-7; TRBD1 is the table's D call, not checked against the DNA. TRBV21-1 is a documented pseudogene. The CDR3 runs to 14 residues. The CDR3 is CASSSRGQGDEQYF. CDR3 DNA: TGTGCCAGCAGCTCTCGAGGACAGGGGGACGAGCAGTACTTC.

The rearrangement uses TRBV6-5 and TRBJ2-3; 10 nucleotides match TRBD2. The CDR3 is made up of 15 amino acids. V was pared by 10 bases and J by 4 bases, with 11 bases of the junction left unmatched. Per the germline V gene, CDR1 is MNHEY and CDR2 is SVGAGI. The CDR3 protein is CATLPLAGVSDTQYF. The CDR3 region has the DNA TGTGCCACCCTTCCTCTAGCGGGAGTCTCAGATACGCAGTATTTT.

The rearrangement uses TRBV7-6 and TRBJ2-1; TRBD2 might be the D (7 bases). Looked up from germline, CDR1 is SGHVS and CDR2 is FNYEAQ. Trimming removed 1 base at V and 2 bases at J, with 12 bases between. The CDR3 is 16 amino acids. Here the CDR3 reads CASSLEPGGPYNEQFF. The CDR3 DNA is TGTGCCAGCAGCTTAGAACCGGGGGGCCCCTACAATGAGCAGTTCTTC.

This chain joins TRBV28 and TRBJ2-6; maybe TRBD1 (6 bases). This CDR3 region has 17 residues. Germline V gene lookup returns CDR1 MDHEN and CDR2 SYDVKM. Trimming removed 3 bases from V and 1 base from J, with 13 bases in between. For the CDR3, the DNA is TGTGCCAGCAGTTTTGGGGGCGTCTCGTCTGGGGCCAACGTCCTGACTTTC. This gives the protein CASSFGGVSSGANVLTF.

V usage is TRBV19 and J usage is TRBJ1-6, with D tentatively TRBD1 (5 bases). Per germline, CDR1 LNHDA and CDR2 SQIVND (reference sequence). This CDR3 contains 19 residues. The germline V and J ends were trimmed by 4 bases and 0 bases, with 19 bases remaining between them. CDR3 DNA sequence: TGTGCCAGTAGTACCGAGGGAGCTAGGGGCAGCTCCTATAATTCACCCCTCCACTTT. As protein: CASSTEGARGSSYNSPLHF.

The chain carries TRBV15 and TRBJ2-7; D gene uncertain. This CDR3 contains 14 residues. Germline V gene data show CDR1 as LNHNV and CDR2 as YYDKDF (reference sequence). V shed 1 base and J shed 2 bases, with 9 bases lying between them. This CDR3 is CATSRGLGPYEQYF. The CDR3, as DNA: TGTGCCACCAGCAGAGGGTTAGGCCCCTACGAGCAGTACTTC.

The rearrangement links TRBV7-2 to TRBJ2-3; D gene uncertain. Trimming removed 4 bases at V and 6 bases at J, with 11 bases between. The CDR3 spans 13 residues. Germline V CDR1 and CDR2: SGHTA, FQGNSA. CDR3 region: CASSSGTGDTQYF. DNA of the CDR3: TGTGCCAGCAGCTCAGGTACCGGGGATACGCAGTATTTT.

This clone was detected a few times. The CDR3 DNA follows: TGCAGCGCCCTTCCCAACACTGAAGCTTTCTTT. This encodes CSALPNTEAFF. The V gene is TRBV29-1, the J gene TRBJ1-1, with D unclear. Between the trimmed V and J ends, which lost 7 bases and 2 bases, there was a span of 8 bases. The CDR3 extends over 11 amino acids. Germline V gene data show CDR1 as SQVTM and CDR2 as ANQGSEA.

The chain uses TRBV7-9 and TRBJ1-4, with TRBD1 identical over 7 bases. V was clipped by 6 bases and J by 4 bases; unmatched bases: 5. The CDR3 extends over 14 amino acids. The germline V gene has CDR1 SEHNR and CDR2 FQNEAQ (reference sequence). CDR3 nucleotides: TGTGCCAGCAGTAGACAGGGTAGTAATGAAAAACTGTTTTTT. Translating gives CASSRQGSNEKLFF.

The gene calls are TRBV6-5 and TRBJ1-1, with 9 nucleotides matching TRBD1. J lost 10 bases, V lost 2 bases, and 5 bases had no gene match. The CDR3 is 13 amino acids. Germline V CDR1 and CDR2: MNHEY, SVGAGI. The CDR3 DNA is TGTGCCAGCAGTTACGGGGACAGGGCTCGAGCTTTCTTT. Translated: CASSYGDRARAFF.

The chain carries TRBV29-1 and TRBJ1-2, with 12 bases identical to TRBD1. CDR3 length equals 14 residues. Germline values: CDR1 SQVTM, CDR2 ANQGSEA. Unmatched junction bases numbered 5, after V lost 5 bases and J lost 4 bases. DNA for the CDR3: TGCAGCGTTCGGGACAGGGGGCGCGGCTATGGCTACACCTTC. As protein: CSVRDRGRGYGYTF.

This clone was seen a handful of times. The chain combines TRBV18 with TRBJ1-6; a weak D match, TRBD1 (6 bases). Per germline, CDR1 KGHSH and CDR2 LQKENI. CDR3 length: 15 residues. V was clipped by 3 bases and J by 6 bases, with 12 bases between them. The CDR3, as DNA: TGTGCCAGCTCACCTCAGGGGACAACTAATTCACCCCTCCACTTT. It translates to CASSPQGTTNSPLHF.

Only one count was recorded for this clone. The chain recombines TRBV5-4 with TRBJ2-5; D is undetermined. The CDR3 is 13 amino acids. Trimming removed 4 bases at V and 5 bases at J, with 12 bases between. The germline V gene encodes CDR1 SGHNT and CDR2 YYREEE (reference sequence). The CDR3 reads CASSSWTQETQYF. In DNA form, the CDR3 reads TGTGCCAGCAGCAGTTGGACCCAGGAGACCCAGTACTTC.

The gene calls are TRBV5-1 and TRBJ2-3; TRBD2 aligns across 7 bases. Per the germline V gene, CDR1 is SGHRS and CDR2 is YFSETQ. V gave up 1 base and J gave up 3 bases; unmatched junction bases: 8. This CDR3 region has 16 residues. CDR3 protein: CASSLFYGGGTDTQYF. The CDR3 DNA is TGCGCCAGCAGCTTGTTCTACGGGGGAGGGACAGATACGCAGTATTTT.

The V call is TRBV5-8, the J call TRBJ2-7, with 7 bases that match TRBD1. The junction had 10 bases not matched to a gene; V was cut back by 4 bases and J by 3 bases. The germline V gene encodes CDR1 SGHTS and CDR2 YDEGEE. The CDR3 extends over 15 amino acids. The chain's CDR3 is CASSGGQLLGYEQYF. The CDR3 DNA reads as TGTGCCAGCAGCGGGGGACAGCTTCTTGGCTACGAGCAGTACTTC.

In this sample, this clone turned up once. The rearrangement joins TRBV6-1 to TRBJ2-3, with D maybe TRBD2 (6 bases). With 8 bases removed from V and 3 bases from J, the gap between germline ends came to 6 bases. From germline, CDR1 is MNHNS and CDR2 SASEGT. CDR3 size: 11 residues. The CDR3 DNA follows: TGTGCCAGCGGGGGGACAGATACGCAGTATTTT. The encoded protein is CASGGTDTQYF.

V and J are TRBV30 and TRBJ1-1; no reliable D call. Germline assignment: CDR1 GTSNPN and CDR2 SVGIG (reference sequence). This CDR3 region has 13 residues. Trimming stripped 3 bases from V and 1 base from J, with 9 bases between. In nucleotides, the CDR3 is TGTGCCTGGAGAAAGATTCAGAACACTGAAGCTTTCTTT. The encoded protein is CAWRKIQNTEAFF. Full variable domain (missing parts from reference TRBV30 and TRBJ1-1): SQTIHQWPATLVQPVGSPLSLECTVEGTSNPNLYWYRQAAGRGLQLLFYSVGIGQISSEVPQNLSASRPQDRQFILSSKKLLLSDSGFYLCAWRKIQNTEAFFGQGTRLTVV.

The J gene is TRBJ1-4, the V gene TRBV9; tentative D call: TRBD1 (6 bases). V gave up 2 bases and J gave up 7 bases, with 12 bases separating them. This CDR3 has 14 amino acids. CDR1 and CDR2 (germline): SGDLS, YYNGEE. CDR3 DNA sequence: TGTGCCAGCAGCGTTACCGGGACAAGTGAAAAACTGTTTTTT. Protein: CASSVTGTSEKLFF. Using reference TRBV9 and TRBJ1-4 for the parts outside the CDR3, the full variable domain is DSGVTQTPKHLITATGQRVTLRCSPRSGDLSVYWYQQSLDQGLQFLIQYYNGEERAKGNILERFSAQQFPDLHSELNLSSLELGDSALYFCASSVTGTSEKLFFGSGTQLSVL.

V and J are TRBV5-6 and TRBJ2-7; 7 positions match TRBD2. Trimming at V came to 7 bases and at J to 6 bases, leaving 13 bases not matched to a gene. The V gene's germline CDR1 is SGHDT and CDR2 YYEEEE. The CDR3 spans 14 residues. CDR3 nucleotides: TGTGCCAGCCGGAGGAGCGGGATCGATCGCGAGCAGTACTTC. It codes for CASRRSGIDREQYF.

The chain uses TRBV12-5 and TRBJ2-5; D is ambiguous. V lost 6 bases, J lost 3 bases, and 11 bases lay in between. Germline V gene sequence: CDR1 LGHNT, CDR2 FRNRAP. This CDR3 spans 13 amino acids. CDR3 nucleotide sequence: TGTGCTAGTGGCCTAGAGATCGAAGAGACCCAGTACTTC. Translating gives CASGLEIEETQYF.

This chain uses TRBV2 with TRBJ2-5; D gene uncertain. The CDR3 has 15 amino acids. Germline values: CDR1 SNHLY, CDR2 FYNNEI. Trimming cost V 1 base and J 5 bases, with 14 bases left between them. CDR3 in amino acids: CASSEGLGRGETQYF. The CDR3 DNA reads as TGTGCCAGCAGTGAAGGGTTAGGGCGTGGGGAGACCCAGTACTTC.

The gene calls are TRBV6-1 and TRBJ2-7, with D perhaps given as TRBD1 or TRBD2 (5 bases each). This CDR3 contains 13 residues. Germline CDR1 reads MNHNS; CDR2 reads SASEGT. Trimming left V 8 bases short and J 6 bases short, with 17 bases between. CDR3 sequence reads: CASLGDHPAEQYF. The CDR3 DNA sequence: TGTGCCAGCCTGGGGGACCACCCTGCCGAGCAGTACTTC.

CDR3 coding DNA: TGTGCCAGCAGCTTGGGGGCCACAATCCAAGAGACCCAGTACTTC. Protein product: CASSLGATIQETQYF. This chain links TRBV7-2 with TRBJ2-5, with D tentatively TRBD1 (6 bases). Trimming left V 3 bases short and J 1 base short, with 12 bases between. Germline CDR1 SGHTA, CDR2 FQGNSA. CDR3 length: 15 amino acids.

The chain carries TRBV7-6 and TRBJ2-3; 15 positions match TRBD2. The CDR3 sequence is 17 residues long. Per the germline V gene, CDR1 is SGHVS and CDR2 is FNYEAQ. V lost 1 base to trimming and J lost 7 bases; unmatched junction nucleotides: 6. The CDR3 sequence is CASSLGTSGRARHTQYF. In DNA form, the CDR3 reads TGTGCCAGCAGCTTAGGGACTAGCGGGAGGGCCAGACATACGCAGTATTTT.

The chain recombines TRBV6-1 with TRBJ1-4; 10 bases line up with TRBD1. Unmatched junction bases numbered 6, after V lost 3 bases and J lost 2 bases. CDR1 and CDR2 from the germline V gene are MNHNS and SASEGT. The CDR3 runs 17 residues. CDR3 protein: CASSDRDRGITNEKLFF. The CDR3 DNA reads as TGTGCCAGCAGTGACCGGGACAGGGGAATCACTAATGAAAAACTGTTTTTT.

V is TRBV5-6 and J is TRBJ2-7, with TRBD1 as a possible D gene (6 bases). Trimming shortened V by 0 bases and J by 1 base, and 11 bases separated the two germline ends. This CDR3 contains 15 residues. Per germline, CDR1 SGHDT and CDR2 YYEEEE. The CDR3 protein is CASSLAGTPSYEQYF. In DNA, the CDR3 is TGTGCCAGCAGCTTGGCCGGGACACCGTCCTACGAGCAGTACTTC.

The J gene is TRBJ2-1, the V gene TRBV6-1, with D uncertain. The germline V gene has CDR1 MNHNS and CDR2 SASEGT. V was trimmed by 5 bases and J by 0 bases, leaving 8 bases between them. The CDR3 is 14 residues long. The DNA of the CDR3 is TGTGCCAGCAGTCTCGGGTTCTCCTACAATGAGCAGTTCTTC. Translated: CASSLGFSYNEQFF.

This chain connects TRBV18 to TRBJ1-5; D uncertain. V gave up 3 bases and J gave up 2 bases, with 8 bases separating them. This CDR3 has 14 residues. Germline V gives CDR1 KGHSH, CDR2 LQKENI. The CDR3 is CASSPTTGNQPQHF. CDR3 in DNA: TGTGCCAGCTCACCGACGACGGGCAATCAGCCCCAGCATTTT.

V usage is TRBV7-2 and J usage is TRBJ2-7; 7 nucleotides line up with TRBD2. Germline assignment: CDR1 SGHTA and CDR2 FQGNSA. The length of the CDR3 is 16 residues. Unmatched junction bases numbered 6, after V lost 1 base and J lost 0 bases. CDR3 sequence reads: CASSLVSGLSSYEQYF. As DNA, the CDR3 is TGTGCCAGCAGCTTAGTTTCGGGACTATCCTCCTACGAGCAGTACTTC.